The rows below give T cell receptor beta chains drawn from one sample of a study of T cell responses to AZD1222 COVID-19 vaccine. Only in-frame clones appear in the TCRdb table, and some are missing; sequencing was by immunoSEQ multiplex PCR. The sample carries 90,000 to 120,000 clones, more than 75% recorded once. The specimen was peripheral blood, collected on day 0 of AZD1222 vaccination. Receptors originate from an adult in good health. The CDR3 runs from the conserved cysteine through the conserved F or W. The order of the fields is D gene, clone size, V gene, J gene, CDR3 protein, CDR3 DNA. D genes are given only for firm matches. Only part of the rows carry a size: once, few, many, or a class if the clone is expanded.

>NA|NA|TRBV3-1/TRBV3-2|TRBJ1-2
CASSQVASSGGYTF
TGTGCCAGCAGCCAAGTGGCGTCCAGTGGTGGCTACACCTTC
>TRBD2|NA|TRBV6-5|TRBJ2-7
CASITSGGAYEQYF
TGTGCCAGCATTACTAGCGGGGGGGCGTACGAGCAGTACTTC
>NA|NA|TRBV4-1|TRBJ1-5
CASSQLGTGYSNQPQHF
TGCGCCAGCAGCCAACTTGGGACGGGGTATAGCAATCAGCCCCAGCATTTT
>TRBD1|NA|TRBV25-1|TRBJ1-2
CASSDPRGRDYGYTF
TGTGCCAGCAGTGACCCTAGGGGGCGCGACTATGGCTACACCTTC
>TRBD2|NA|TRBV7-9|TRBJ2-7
CASSFLLAGNSYEQYF
TGTGCCAGCAGCTTTTTGCTAGCGGGGAACTCCTACGAGCAGTACTTC
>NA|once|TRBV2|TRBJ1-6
CASSEYGGSVNSPLHF
TGTGCCAGCAGTGAATACGGGGGGTCCGTTAATTCACCCCTCCACTTT
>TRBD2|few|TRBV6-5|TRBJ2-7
CASRGAYEQYF
TGTGCCAGCCGGGGGGCCTACGAGCAGTACTTC
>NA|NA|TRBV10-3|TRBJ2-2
CAISVDGTGELFF
TGTGCCATCAGTGTGGACGGCACCGGGGAGCTGTTTTTT
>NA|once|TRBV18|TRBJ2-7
CASSPPTAYEQYF
TGTGCCAGCTCACCACCTACAGCCTACGAGCAGTACTTC
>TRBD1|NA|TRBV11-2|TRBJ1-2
CASSSTGIYGYTF
TGTGCCAGCAGCTCGACAGGGATCTATGGCTACACCTTC
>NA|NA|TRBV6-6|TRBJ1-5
CASSYGGGNQPQHF
TGTGCCAGCAGTTATGGAGGGGGAAACCAGCCCCAGCATTTT
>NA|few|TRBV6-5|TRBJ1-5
CASNRVHQPQHF
TGTGCCAGCAACAGGGTCCATCAGCCCCAGCATTTT